This TCR beta chain was obtained from a study of T-cell reconstitution after alpha-beta-depleted transplantation in children. Study outcomes and limitations: By about two months after transplant, alpha-beta T cells reportedly arose from several hundred graft clones that had expanded.

This clonotype was found many times. Its antigen is still unknown. Researchers prepared the TCRbeta library using unique molecular identifiers, the study reports. In TCRdb, the PCR reads were re-called with MiXCR into one record per CDR3 protein. The sample lists some 200,000 distinct CDR3 sequences, around 9.9% occurring once. The clonotype comes from a child less than two years old with acute myeloid leukemia, due to receive a stem cell transplant. The sample in question was PBMCs, obtained before TCRalphabeta/CD19-depleted stem cell transplant.

CDR3 residues: CASSPGRGSYNEQFF. The CDR3 nucleotides read TGTGCCAGCTCACCAGGGCGGGGCTCCTACAATGAGCAGTTCTTC. The genes are TRBV18 and TRBJ2-1; a weak D match, TRBD2 (6 bases). In germline, CDR1 is KGHSH, CDR2 LQKENI. Trimming took 2 bases from V and 0 from J, leaving 8 bases between them. This CDR3 has 15 amino acids.